This TCR beta chain was captured by sequencing in a study of T-cell memory formation after mild COVID-19. General observations from the study: While clones contracting from day 15 to 85 were balanced between CD4 and CD8, later expanders leaned CD4+.

The CDR3 totals 13 residues. The germline V and J ends were trimmed by 1 base and 7 bases, with 8 bases remaining between them. Germline lookup yields CDR1 SGHTA and CDR2 FQGNSA. This clonotype was counted at least ten times. Its target is unknown. TCRdb re-called the 5' RACE reads through MiXCR, storing one row per CDR3 protein. The sample includes about 27,000 distinct CDR3 sequences, 7.4% of them seen just once. The V call is TRBV7-2, the J call TRBJ2-1; D is unresolved. The clonotype was recovered from an adult woman who had mild COVID-19 (a few samples of this study predate the infection). Cell type and time point are not known. The sample taken for sequencing was PBMCs or a T cell subset sorted from them (not recorded which). CDR3 amino acids: CASSLDQLNEQFF. Here the CDR3 DNA reads TGTGCCAGCAGCTTAGATCAGCTGAATGAGCAGTTCTTC.